The T cell receptor (beta chain) described here comes from a study of CD8+ T cells in alopecia areata. Study-level points and caveats: One nonresponder makes the tie between baseline CD8+ expansion and response uncertain.

Notes on this clone: The antigen is unknown.

cDNA reverse transcribed from extracted RNA served as the sequencing template. TCRdb keeps only in-frame clones here, not all; method: immunoSEQ multiplex PCR. The table has 90,000 to 100,000 clones, under 70% seen once. The CDR3 totals 13 residues. Germline V gives CDR1 SGHAT, CDR2 FQNNGV. V was cut by 6 bases and J by 4 bases, with 12 bases left in between. As for treatment: oral pan-JAK inhibitor, 5-10 mg twice daily. Sequences were derived from CD8+ T cells sorted from blood, sampled at week 4, from a patient treated with tofacitinib. This TCR came from a human donor with alopecia areata. The chain employs TRBV11-2 and TRBJ1-1, with D unresolved. The CDR3 loop reads CASRTGSATEAFF. DNA of the CDR3: TGTGCCAGCAGAACCGGGTCGGCCACTGAAGCTTTCTTT.